The sequence of this TCR beta chain was determined in a study of blood T cell repertoires in COVID-19. Study summary: Researchers got acute and convalescent COVID-19 samples from the United States, Italy and Spain. Nucleic acid was either cDNA or gDNA, and it came from T cells, B-cell-depleted T cells, or PBMCs.

Original processing notes: Estimates of nucleated cell counts were drawn from the amplification of reference gene primers. Produced via immunoSEQ multiplex PCR; TCRdb's table is partial and in-frame only. V and J calls and clone size come straight from that table; D and trimming were deduced from the DNA. This sample yields around 170,000 clones, of which about 83% are seen a single time; approximately 15% belongs to the top ten. This CDR3 spans 12 amino acids. Trimming removed 1 base at V and 8 bases at J, with 8 bases between. Germline V lookup: CDR1 LGHDT, CDR2 YNNKEL (reference sequence). The chain is built from TRBV3-1 (or the pseudogene TRBV3-2) and TRBJ1-2; tentatively, D is TRBD1 (6 bases). The source material was peripheral blood. The clonotype comes from a woman aged 80 or over with acute or convalescent COVID-19. The CDR3 is CASSQAGEGYTF. In DNA, the CDR3 is TGTGCCAGCAGCCAAGCAGGGGAGGGCTACACCTTC.